This is a list of T cell receptor beta chains from one sample in a study of cytomegalovirus exposure and HLA in healthy donors. The table came from immunoSEQ multiplex PCR; TCRdb's copy has only in-frame clones and leaves some out. Found here are about 70,000 clones, about 73% of them singletons; the top ten hold approximately 9.9%. Sequencing was performed on PBMCs. The receptors come from a woman younger than 45 in good health and CMV-seronegative. Each CDR3 is given with its conserved first and last residue. The order of the fields is J gene, V gene, clone size, D gene, CDR3 DNA, CDR3 protein. D genes are given only for firm matches. The size field is filled for only some rows; it gives once, few, many or a size class.

j_gene: TRBJ1-3
v_gene: TRBV29-1
abundance: once
d_gene: .
CDR3nt: TGCAGCGGCCTGGACTCCGGCTCTGGAAACACCATATATTTT
CDR3aa: CSGLDSGSGNTIYF

j_gene: TRBJ1-5
v_gene: TRBV2
abundance: once
d_gene: .
CDR3nt: TGTGCCAGCACCTGGGGCAGGGGATATGGGCAGCCCCAGCATTTT
CDR3aa: CASTWGRGYGQPQHF

j_gene: TRBJ1-2
v_gene: TRBV5-4
abundance: .
d_gene: .
CDR3nt: TGTGCCAGCAGCTTAATGATCGAGTTCGGGGACTATGGCTACACCTTC
CDR3aa: CASSLMIEFGDYGYTF

j_gene: TRBJ1-2
v_gene: TRBV6-4
abundance: once
d_gene: TRBD1
CDR3nt: TGTGCCAGCAGTGACATCTCAGGACAGGGAAACTATGGCTACACCTTC
CDR3aa: CASSDISGQGNYGYTF

j_gene: TRBJ1-2
v_gene: TRBV5-1
abundance: .
d_gene: TRBD1
CDR3nt: TGCGCCAGCAGCTTCGAGGACAGGTCCTATGGCTACACCTTC
CDR3aa: CASSFEDRSYGYTF

j_gene: TRBJ1-1
v_gene: TRBV5-1
abundance: .
d_gene: .
CDR3nt: TGCGCCAGCAGCCTAGGAGTGGCGATCACTGAAGCTTTCTTT
CDR3aa: CASSLGVAITEAFF

j_gene: TRBJ1-6
v_gene: TRBV18
abundance: .
d_gene: TRBD1
CDR3nt: TGTGCCAGCTCACCAGTACAGGGGAATTCACCCCTCCACTTT
CDR3aa: CASSPVQGNSPLHF

j_gene: TRBJ1-5
v_gene: TRBV9
abundance: .
d_gene: .
CDR3nt: TGTGCCAGCAGCCGGCTGGACAGTGACAATCAGCCCCAGCATTTT
CDR3aa: CASSRLDSDNQPQHF

j_gene: TRBJ2-7
v_gene: TRBV4-1
abundance: .
d_gene: TRBD2
CDR3nt: TGCGCCAGCAGCCAAGATTCCTCGCTAGCGGGGGGGTCCTACGAGCAGTACTTC
CDR3aa: CASSQDSSLAGGSYEQYF

j_gene: TRBJ2-3
v_gene: TRBV6-1
abundance: .
d_gene: .
CDR3nt: TGTGCCAGCAGTGTGGAGGGTGATAAAACGCAGTATTTT
CDR3aa: CASSVEGDKTQYF

j_gene: TRBJ2-1
v_gene: TRBV10-1
abundance: few
d_gene: .
CDR3nt: TGCGCCAGCAGTGAGAACACCTACAATGAGCAGTTCTTC
CDR3aa: CASSENTYNEQFF

j_gene: TRBJ1-1
v_gene: TRBV7-2
abundance: .
d_gene: .
CDR3nt: TGTGCCAGCAGCTTACAGGGGACACAGGGTTCTGAAGCTTTCTTT
CDR3aa: CASSLQGTQGSEAFF

j_gene: TRBJ1-2
v_gene: TRBV5-1
abundance: .
d_gene: TRBD1
CDR3nt: TGCGCCAGCAGCCTTAATACAGGGGGCGGAGGCTACACCTTC
CDR3aa: CASSLNTGGGGYTF

j_gene: TRBJ1-1
v_gene: TRBV7-9
abundance: .
d_gene: .
CDR3nt: TGTGCCAGCAGCTTAGCGTACGGCACTGAAGCTTTCTTT
CDR3aa: CASSLAYGTEAFF

j_gene: TRBJ2-1
v_gene: TRBV30
abundance: .
d_gene: .
CDR3nt: TGTGCCTGGAACAGGGTTTACAATGAGCAGTTCTTC
CDR3aa: CAWNRVYNEQFF

j_gene: TRBJ2-7
v_gene: TRBV10-3
abundance: .
d_gene: TRBD2
CDR3nt: TGTGCCATCAGTGATGTAAGTAGCGGGGGGCCGAACGAGCAGTACTTC
CDR3aa: CAISDVSSGGPNEQYF

j_gene: TRBJ2-7
v_gene: TRBV5-6
abundance: .
d_gene: TRBD1
CDR3nt: TGTGCCAGCAGCGTCCGGGACAGGGCGAGGAGGATGGAGCAGTACTTC
CDR3aa: CASSVRDRARRMEQYF

j_gene: TRBJ2-1
v_gene: TRBV6-4
abundance: .
d_gene: .
CDR3nt: TGTGCCAGCAGTGATAGGCTAGCAGGCAATGAGCAGTTCTTC
CDR3aa: CASSDRLAGNEQFF

j_gene: TRBJ1-1
v_gene: TRBV7-3
abundance: .
d_gene: TRBD1
CDR3nt: TGTGCCAGCAGCTTAGCTTGGACAGGAGGTACCACTGAAGCTTTCTTT
CDR3aa: CASSLAWTGGTTEAFF

j_gene: TRBJ2-2
v_gene: TRBV5-4
abundance: .
d_gene: TRBD2
CDR3nt: TGTGCCAGCAGCCCCCCGGGAAGACTAGCGGGGGGCAACGGGGAGCTGTTTTTT
CDR3aa: CASSPPGRLAGGNGELFF

j_gene: TRBJ1-1
v_gene: TRBV6-5
abundance: .
d_gene: .
CDR3nt: TGTGCCAGCAGACCGAAAGTAGTCAGGGCCACTGAAGCTTTCTTT
CDR3aa: CASRPKVVRATEAFF

j_gene: TRBJ1-2
v_gene: TRBV19
abundance: .
d_gene: TRBD1
CDR3nt: TGTGCCAGTAGTATGTTATCCACAGGGGTGAATGGCTACACCTTC
CDR3aa: CASSMLSTGVNGYTF

j_gene: TRBJ2-3
v_gene: TRBV5-1
abundance: once
d_gene: .
CDR3nt: TGCGCCAGCAGCTTGACCGGGACACCTAGCACAGATACGCAGTATTTT
CDR3aa: CASSLTGTPSTDTQYF

j_gene: TRBJ1-2
v_gene: TRBV25-1
abundance: .
d_gene: .
CDR3nt: TGTGCCAGCAGTGATCCCGGGGAGGGAAAAGGCTACACCTTC
CDR3aa: CASSDPGEGKGYTF

j_gene: TRBJ2-6
v_gene: TRBV15
abundance: .
d_gene: .
CDR3nt: TGTGCCACCAGCAGGTACAAGACAGCTACCTCTGGGGCCAACGTCCTGACTTTC
CDR3aa: CATSRYKTATSGANVLTF

j_gene: TRBJ1-2
v_gene: TRBV19
abundance: once
d_gene: .
CDR3nt: TGTGCCAGTAGTATACCAGGGACACCAGGACCTAACTATGGCTACACCTTC
CDR3aa: CASSIPGTPGPNYGYTF

j_gene: TRBJ2-7
v_gene: TRBV5-1
abundance: .
d_gene: TRBD1
CDR3nt: TGCGCCAGCAGCCCTCCGACCTCGACAGGGTTGAAGTACTTC
CDR3aa: CASSPPTSTGLKYF

j_gene: TRBJ1-1
v_gene: TRBV9
abundance: few
d_gene: TRBD1
CDR3nt: TGTGCCAGCAGCCGGGACAGGGGGTCGCGGGGCACTGAAGCTTTCTTT
CDR3aa: CASSRDRGSRGTEAFF

j_gene: TRBJ1-5
v_gene: TRBV6-1
abundance: once
d_gene: .
CDR3nt: TGTGCCAGCAGTGCCGCCGGGGATCTCAATCAGCCCCAGCATTTT
CDR3aa: CASSAAGDLNQPQHF

j_gene: TRBJ2-7
v_gene: TRBV25-1
abundance: few
d_gene: .
CDR3nt: TGTGCCAGCAGTTCAGGGGGGTACGAGCAGTACTTC
CDR3aa: CASSSGGYEQYF

j_gene: TRBJ2-3
v_gene: TRBV4-3
abundance: .
d_gene: TRBD2
CDR3nt: TGCGCCAGCAGCCCGGGGACTACTGATACGCAGTATTTT
CDR3aa: CASSPGTTDTQYF

j_gene: TRBJ1-1
v_gene: TRBV18
abundance: .
d_gene: .
CDR3nt: TGTGCCAGCTCACCACGTCCCAGGCAGAACACTGAAGCTTTCTTT
CDR3aa: CASSPRPRQNTEAFF

j_gene: TRBJ2-2
v_gene: TRBV30
abundance: .
d_gene: TRBD2
CDR3nt: TGTGCCTGGAGGGACTGGACTAGAACCGGGGAGCTGTTTTTT
CDR3aa: CAWRDWTRTGELFF

j_gene: TRBJ2-3
v_gene: TRBV6-4
abundance: .
d_gene: TRBD2
CDR3nt: TGTGCCAGCAGGGGACTAGCTGCCCTCCCTACGCAGTATTTT
CDR3aa: CASRGLAALPTQYF

j_gene: TRBJ1-1
v_gene: TRBV18
abundance: .
d_gene: TRBD1
CDR3nt: TGTGCCAGCTCACCAAATGGGGCCGCTGGGGACAGGGAGCTGAACACTGAAGCTTTCTTT
CDR3aa: CASSPNGAAGDRELNTEAFF

j_gene: TRBJ2-5
v_gene: TRBV18
abundance: .
d_gene: TRBD2
CDR3nt: TGTGCCAGCTCACCAGCGGGAGCCACCCAAGAGACCCAGTACTTC
CDR3aa: CASSPAGATQETQYF

j_gene: TRBJ2-3
v_gene: TRBV10-1
abundance: .
d_gene: TRBD2
CDR3nt: TGCGCCAGCAGTGAGCCTCGGACTAGCGGGTTCACAGATACGCAGTATTTT
CDR3aa: CASSEPRTSGFTDTQYF

j_gene: TRBJ1-1
v_gene: TRBV18
abundance: .
d_gene: TRBD1
CDR3nt: TGTGCCAGCTCCCCTCAGGGGGCTAGGACTGAAGCTTTCTTT
CDR3aa: CASSPQGARTEAFF

j_gene: TRBJ2-5
v_gene: TRBV11-2
abundance: once
d_gene: TRBD1
CDR3nt: TGTGCCAGCAGCGCAGACAGGGCGGAGACCCAGTACTTC
CDR3aa: CASSADRAETQYF

j_gene: TRBJ2-7
v_gene: TRBV16
abundance: few
d_gene: TRBD1
CDR3nt: TGTGCCAGCAGCCGGGACAGCTTAACCTACGAGCAGTACTTC
CDR3aa: CASSRDSLTYEQYF

j_gene: TRBJ2-3
v_gene: TRBV6-6
abundance: .
d_gene: .
CDR3nt: TGTGCCAGCAGTCCCCGGGGGTCTATCACAGATACGCAGTATTTT
CDR3aa: CASSPRGSITDTQYF

j_gene: TRBJ2-1
v_gene: TRBV7-2
abundance: .
d_gene: TRBD1
CDR3nt: TGTGCCAGCAGCTTAGGGAGCCCGGGACAGACAGTCGAGCAGCTCTTC
CDR3aa: CASSLGSPGQTVEQLF

j_gene: TRBJ2-1
v_gene: TRBV7-9
abundance: few
d_gene: .
CDR3nt: TGTGCCAGCAGAACCAGGGCGAAGAATGAGCAGTTCTTC
CDR3aa: CASRTRAKNEQFF

j_gene: TRBJ1-6
v_gene: TRBV10-2
abundance: .
d_gene: TRBD1
CDR3nt: TGCGCCAGCATCCGGGACAGGGGTAATTCACCCCTCCACTTT
CDR3aa: CASIRDRGNSPLHF

j_gene: TRBJ1-1
v_gene: TRBV2
abundance: .
d_gene: .
CDR3nt: TGTGCCAGCAGTGAAACTAGGACGGCCTGCTTCTTT
CDR3aa: CASSETRTACFF

j_gene: TRBJ2-7
v_gene: TRBV14
abundance: .
d_gene: .
CDR3nt: TGTGCCAGCAGCCATAGCTACGAGCAGTACTTC
CDR3aa: CASSHSYEQYF

j_gene: TRBJ2-7
v_gene: TRBV11-2
abundance: .
d_gene: TRBD1
CDR3nt: TGTGCCAGCAGCTTCCACCGGGACAGGGGTGTCTACGAGCAGTACTTC
CDR3aa: CASSFHRDRGVYEQYF

j_gene: TRBJ2-4
v_gene: TRBV30
abundance: .
d_gene: .
CDR3nt: TGTGCCTGGAGTGTAACTAGTACGGCCAAAAACATTCAGTACTTC
CDR3aa: CAWSVTSTAKNIQYF

j_gene: TRBJ2-5
v_gene: TRBV6-4
abundance: .
d_gene: TRBD2
CDR3nt: TGTGCCAGCAGTGAGACTAGCGGGGGGCAAGAGACCCAGTACTTC
CDR3aa: CASSETSGGQETQYF

j_gene: TRBJ1-5
v_gene: TRBV10-2
abundance: .
d_gene: .
CDR3nt: TGCGCCAGCGCCTTATGGGGGCTCGAACATCAGCCCCAGCATTTT
CDR3aa: CASALWGLEHQPQHF

j_gene: TRBJ2-7
v_gene: TRBV5-4
abundance: few
d_gene: TRBD2
CDR3nt: TGTGCCAGCAGGCCCGGGACTAGCGGGGAGGAGCAGTACTTC
CDR3aa: CASRPGTSGEEQYF

j_gene: TRBJ1-1
v_gene: TRBV7-3
abundance: .
d_gene: .
CDR3nt: TGTGCCAGCACCGCAACCGAGGGAAACACTGAAGCTTTCTTT
CDR3aa: CASTATEGNTEAFF

j_gene: TRBJ2-7
v_gene: TRBV19
abundance: .
d_gene: TRBD1
CDR3nt: TGTGCCAGTAGTACCACCGGGACAGGGGCCTACGAGCAGTACTTC
CDR3aa: CASSTTGTGAYEQYF

j_gene: TRBJ2-6
v_gene: TRBV19
abundance: .
d_gene: .
CDR3nt: TGTGCCAGTAGTATAGATGGCCCTGCGCGGCACTCTGGGGCCAACGTCCTGACTTTC
CDR3aa: CASSIDGPARHSGANVLTF

j_gene: TRBJ1-1
v_gene: TRBV19
abundance: few
d_gene: .
CDR3nt: TGTGCCAGTAGTATCCGGGGGGTCCCTGAAGCTTTCTTT
CDR3aa: CASSIRGVPEAFF

j_gene: TRBJ1-1
v_gene: TRBV19
abundance: .
d_gene: .
CDR3nt: TGTGCCAGTAGTATCACGAACTTACGGACTGAAGCTTTCTTT
CDR3aa: CASSITNLRTEAFF

j_gene: TRBJ1-5
v_gene: TRBV15
abundance: .
d_gene: .
CDR3nt: TGTGCCACCAGCAGAGATGGTACATGGAATCAGCCCCAGCATTTT
CDR3aa: CATSRDGTWNQPQHF

j_gene: TRBJ2-5
v_gene: TRBV7-2
abundance: once
d_gene: .
CDR3nt: TGTGCCAGCAGCTTTGTAGGCTCAGGGGATCGGGGAGAGACCCAGTACTTC
CDR3aa: CASSFVGSGDRGETQYF

j_gene: TRBJ1-5
v_gene: TRBV30
abundance: .
d_gene: TRBD1
CDR3nt: TGTGCCTGGAGCAGGACAGGGGGCGATCAGCCCCAGCATTTT
CDR3aa: CAWSRTGGDQPQHF

j_gene: TRBJ1-1
v_gene: TRBV7-8
abundance: few
d_gene: .
CDR3nt: TGTGCCAGCAGCGAACGAGAGGGCATAGGGGGTGAAGCTTTCTTT
CDR3aa: CASSEREGIGGEAFF